A selection of T cell receptor beta chains follows, all from one sample in a study of blood T cells in healthy people across ages. TCRdb passed the 5' RACE reads through MiXCR, listing each CDR3 protein once. This table has about 570,000 distinct CDR3 sequences, 27% appearing once. Sequencing was carried out using blood. All receptors come from a woman aged 70-85 years in good health. Each CDR3 is given with its conserved first and last residue. A D gene is named only where the DNA matches it firmly. Only some rows state a clone size, as once, few, many or a class for expanded clones.

v_call: TRBV20-1; clone_size: -; d_call: TRBD2; j_call: TRBJ2-1; cdr3_nt: TGCAGTGCTAGGTTACTAGCGGGTGGGGCTGAGCAGTTCTTC; cdr3_aa: CSARLLAGGAEQFF
v_call: TRBV7-2; clone_size: -; d_call: -; j_call: TRBJ2-5; cdr3_nt: TGTGCCAGCAGCTTAGGGCCCCCCGGACAGCAAAGAATGTACTTC; cdr3_aa: CASSLGPPGQQRMYF
v_call: TRBV6-2/TRBV6-3; clone_size: few; d_call: -; j_call: TRBJ1-1; cdr3_nt: TGTGCCAGCAGCTTTGAGGGCAGTGTGACTGAAGCTTTCTTT; cdr3_aa: CASSFEGSVTEAFF
v_call: TRBV6-1; clone_size: few; d_call: -; j_call: TRBJ1-2; cdr3_nt: TGTGCCAGCAGTGAGTCCGGGACACCTTATGGCTACACCTTC; cdr3_aa: CASSESGTPYGYTF
v_call: TRBV3-1; clone_size: -; d_call: -; j_call: TRBJ1-1; cdr3_nt: TGTGCCAGCAGCCCTCGACAGGAGGACACTGAAGCTTTCTTT; cdr3_aa: CASSPRQEDTEAFF
v_call: TRBV6-2/TRBV6-3; clone_size: -; d_call: TRBD1; j_call: TRBJ2-2; cdr3_nt: TGTGCCAGCAGACAGGGGGCGGACGGGGAGCTGTTTTTT; cdr3_aa: CASRQGADGELFF
v_call: TRBV7-2; clone_size: few; d_call: -; j_call: TRBJ2-1; cdr3_nt: TGTGCCAGCAGTTGGGGGGGGCGGGGATACAATGAGCAGTTCTTC; cdr3_aa: CASSWGGRGYNEQFF
v_call: TRBV4-3; clone_size: few; d_call: -; j_call: TRBJ1-6; cdr3_nt: TGCGCCAGCAGCCAAGAAAGGTCGCCACCCCTCCACTTT; cdr3_aa: CASSQERSPPLHF
v_call: TRBV6-6; clone_size: -; d_call: TRBD1; j_call: TRBJ1-3; cdr3_nt: TGTGCCAGCAGTTTCCCGACAGGGGGCTCTGGAAACACCATATATTTT; cdr3_aa: CASSFPTGGSGNTIYF
v_call: TRBV24-1; clone_size: -; d_call: TRBD1; j_call: TRBJ2-1; cdr3_nt: TGTGCCACCAGTGATGGCGGGACAGGGGAAAGGGGGCAGTTCTTC; cdr3_aa: CATSDGGTGERGQFF
v_call: TRBV28; clone_size: -; d_call: -; j_call: TRBJ2-5; cdr3_nt: TGTGCCAGCAGTTTAAGGGGGATTGGGGTCCAAGAGACCCAGTACTTC; cdr3_aa: CASSLRGIGVQETQYF
v_call: TRBV11-1; clone_size: -; d_call: -; j_call: TRBJ2-2; cdr3_nt: TGTGCCAGCAGCTTAGCGCGAGGGTACGGCGGGGAGCTGTTTTTT; cdr3_aa: CASSLARGYGGELFF
v_call: TRBV7-2; clone_size: few; d_call: -; j_call: TRBJ2-5; cdr3_nt: TGTGCCAGCAGCCCCCTCAGGACCCAAGAGACCCAGTACTTC; cdr3_aa: CASSPLRTQETQYF
v_call: TRBV7-9; clone_size: -; d_call: -; j_call: TRBJ2-1; cdr3_nt: TGTGCCGGGGGAAATGAGCAGTTCTTC; cdr3_aa: CAGGNEQFF
v_call: TRBV5-1; clone_size: many; d_call: TRBD2; j_call: TRBJ2-5; cdr3_nt: TGCGCCAGCAGCTTGGAGGCGGGAGGAATCCAAGGGACCCAGTACTTC; cdr3_aa: CASSLEAGGIQGTQYF
v_call: TRBV7-2; clone_size: -; d_call: -; j_call: TRBJ2-3; cdr3_nt: TGTGCCAGCAGCTATGACCCCCCAGATACGCAGTATTTT; cdr3_aa: CASSYDPPDTQYF
v_call: TRBV5-1; clone_size: -; d_call: TRBD1; j_call: TRBJ1-4; cdr3_nt: TGCGCCAGCAGCATACACCAAAACAGGGGCGATGAAAAACTGTTTTTT; cdr3_aa: CASSIHQNRGDEKLFF
v_call: TRBV6-5; clone_size: -; d_call: -; j_call: TRBJ1-2; cdr3_nt: TGTGCCAGCCGGGACTCCTCTAACTATGGCTACACCTTC; cdr3_aa: CASRDSSNYGYTF
v_call: TRBV24-1; clone_size: -; d_call: TRBD2; j_call: TRBJ2-4; cdr3_nt: TGTGCCACCAGTGACTCGTCCGGGACTAGCAAAAACATTCAGTACTTC; cdr3_aa: CATSDSSGTSKNIQYF
v_call: TRBV4-3; clone_size: few; d_call: -; j_call: TRBJ1-4; cdr3_nt: TGCGCCAGCAGCCAAGGACAGGAGATTGCAACTAATGAAAAACTGTTTTTT; cdr3_aa: CASSQGQEIATNEKLFF
v_call: TRBV5-1; clone_size: few; d_call: -; j_call: TRBJ2-2; cdr3_nt: TGCGCCAGCAGCTTGTTCAGCCTTGAAATCACCGGGGAGCTGTTTTTT; cdr3_aa: CASSLFSLEITGELFF
v_call: TRBV29-1; clone_size: few; d_call: -; j_call: TRBJ2-7; cdr3_nt: TGCAGCGTTGTGGAACACCCGTACTCCTACGAGCAGTACTTC; cdr3_aa: CSVVEHPYSYEQYF
v_call: TRBV20-1; clone_size: -; d_call: -; j_call: TRBJ2-7; cdr3_nt: TGCAGTGCTAGAGTCCTGGGGTCTCCCTACGAGCAGTACTTC; cdr3_aa: CSARVLGSPYEQYF
v_call: TRBV7-2; clone_size: -; d_call: TRBD2; j_call: TRBJ2-1; cdr3_nt: TGTGCCAGCAGCTCCCGGGGTAGCGGGGGGTTCAATGAGCAGTTCTTC; cdr3_aa: CASSSRGSGGFNEQFF
v_call: TRBV24-1; clone_size: -; d_call: -; j_call: TRBJ1-2; cdr3_nt: TGTGCCACCAGTGACGAGGTCTATGGCTACACCTTC; cdr3_aa: CATSDEVYGYTF
v_call: TRBV29-1; clone_size: -; d_call: -; j_call: TRBJ2-7; cdr3_nt: TGCAGCGTGGTCACGGGACAAAGCTCCTACGAGCAGTACTTC; cdr3_aa: CSVVTGQSSYEQYF
v_call: TRBV12-3/TRBV12-4; clone_size: few; d_call: TRBD1; j_call: TRBJ1-4; cdr3_nt: TGTGCCAGCAGTCCGACAGGGGCTTTCGATGAAAAACTGTTTTTT; cdr3_aa: CASSPTGAFDEKLFF
v_call: TRBV6-5; clone_size: -; d_call: TRBD1; j_call: TRBJ1-1; cdr3_nt: TGTGCCAGCAGTTCCTACAACAGGGGGAGAAGGACTGAAGCTTTCTTT; cdr3_aa: CASSSYNRGRRTEAFF
v_call: TRBV6-2/TRBV6-3; clone_size: few; d_call: TRBD1; j_call: TRBJ2-1; cdr3_nt: TGTGCCAGCAGTTACTCCCAGGGACAGTTAACCTCCTACAATGAGCAGTTCTTC; cdr3_aa: CASSYSQGQLTSYNEQFF
v_call: TRBV7-3; clone_size: few; d_call: -; j_call: TRBJ2-3; cdr3_nt: TGTGCCAGCAGCCACCGGGACCCAAGTAGAGATACGCAGTATTTT; cdr3_aa: CASSHRDPSRDTQYF
v_call: TRBV7-2; clone_size: few; d_call: TRBD1; j_call: TRBJ2-3; cdr3_nt: TGTGCCAGCAGCTTAGGGGGACAGGGAGATACGCAGTATTTT; cdr3_aa: CASSLGGQGDTQYF
v_call: TRBV6-2/TRBV6-3; clone_size: -; d_call: -; j_call: TRBJ1-1; cdr3_nt: TGTGCCAGCCATGCGGACGCATACACTGAAGCTTTCTTT; cdr3_aa: CASHADAYTEAFF
v_call: TRBV5-1; clone_size: few; d_call: -; j_call: TRBJ2-7; cdr3_nt: TGCGCCAGCAGCTTGGAGGGCAGGACCTACGAGCAGTACTTC; cdr3_aa: CASSLEGRTYEQYF
v_call: TRBV6-5; clone_size: -; d_call: TRBD1; j_call: TRBJ2-1; cdr3_nt: TGTGCCAGCACGTCGGGACAGCCGAATGAGCAGTTCTTC; cdr3_aa: CASTSGQPNEQFF
v_call: TRBV20-1; clone_size: -; d_call: TRBD1; j_call: TRBJ2-4; cdr3_nt: TGCAGTGCTAGGATACGGGACAGGGTGTCCAAAAACATTCAGTACTTC; cdr3_aa: CSARIRDRVSKNIQYF
v_call: TRBV18; clone_size: -; d_call: -; j_call: TRBJ2-7; cdr3_nt: TGTGCCAGCTCACCCGCGGGTTTCTCCTACGAGCAGTACTTC; cdr3_aa: CASSPAGFSYEQYF
v_call: TRBV12-3/TRBV12-4; clone_size: few; d_call: TRBD1; j_call: TRBJ2-5; cdr3_nt: TGTGCCAGCAGTCGACAGGGGACGGAGACCCAGTACTTC; cdr3_aa: CASSRQGTETQYF
v_call: TRBV6-2/TRBV6-3; clone_size: many; d_call: -; j_call: TRBJ2-5; cdr3_nt: TGTGCCAGCAGTTACCGGGCCAGGGGCCAAGAGACCCAGTACTTC; cdr3_aa: CASSYRARGQETQYF
v_call: TRBV20-1; clone_size: -; d_call: TRBD2; j_call: TRBJ2-1; cdr3_nt: TGCAGTGCGCAAGCGACTAGCGGGGCAAGCTCCTACAATGAGCAGTTCTTC; cdr3_aa: CSAQATSGASSYNEQFF
v_call: TRBV5-1; clone_size: few; d_call: TRBD1; j_call: TRBJ1-6; cdr3_nt: TGCGCCAGCAGCTCCGGGACAGGGAGTTTTTCACCCCTCCACTTT; cdr3_aa: CASSSGTGSFSPLHF
v_call: TRBV3-1; clone_size: -; d_call: -; j_call: TRBJ1-4; cdr3_nt: TGTGCCAGCAGCCAAGAGGGGTGGGGTGAAAAACTGTTTTTT; cdr3_aa: CASSQEGWGEKLFF